The 17 T cell receptor beta chains given below trace back to one sample, sequenced in a study of blood T cell repertoires in COVID-19. Produced via immunoSEQ multiplex PCR; TCRdb's table is partial and in-frame only. Of 200,000 to 300,000 clones in the sample, around four fifths are singletons; the top ten hold about 4%. The sequencing sample was made of peripheral blood. The source is a man aged 50-59 years with acute or convalescent COVID-19.

The chain employs TRBV13 and TRBJ2-1; D may be TRBD1 (6 bases). V dropped 1 base and J dropped 0 bases, with 7 bases sitting between them. The CDR3 loop spans 15 amino acids. Germline CDR1 and CDR2: PRHDT and FYEKMQ (reference sequence). In DNA, the CDR3 is TGTGCCAGCAGCTTAGTGGACAGCTCCTACAATGAGCAGTTCTTC. It yields the protein CASSLVDSSYNEQFF. Looking up the rest from reference TRBV13 and TRBJ2-1 gives the full variable domain: AAGVIQSPRHLIKEKRETATLKCYPIPRHDTVYWYQQGPGQDPQFLISFYEKMQSDKGSIPDRFSAQQFSDYHSELNMSSLELGDSALYFCASSLVDSSYNEQFFGPGTRLTVL.

This chain links TRBV6-5 with TRBJ1-1; maybe TRBD1 (6 bases). The CDR3 covers 15 residues. Trimming stripped 5 bases from V and 6 bases from J, with 19 bases between. Germline V lookup: CDR1 MNHEY, CDR2 SVGAGI. The DNA of the CDR3 is TGTGCCAGCAGTACCATGGGGGGGGCAGATGCTGAAGCTTTCTTT. Translating gives CASSTMGGADAEAFF.

In its sample, this clone was seen once. The chain combines TRBV5-1 with TRBJ1-3; 8 positions match TRBD1. CDR3 length equals 16 residues. After removal of 1 base from V and 0 bases from J, the junction contained 3 bases not matched to a gene. The germline V gene encodes CDR1 SGHRS and CDR2 YFSETQ. This chain's CDR3 is CASSLTDRGSGNTIYF. In DNA, the CDR3 is TGCGCCAGCAGCTTGACCGACAGGGGCTCTGGAAACACCATATATTTT.

The rearrangement uses TRBV19 and TRBJ1-1; D is ambiguous. CDR1 is LNHDA, CDR2 SQIVND, per germline (reference sequence). V was clipped by 4 bases and J by 1 base, with 4 bases between them. CDR3 size: 12 residues. CDR3 DNA: TGTGCCAGTAGTACAGGGAACACTGAAGCTTTCTTT. It is translated as CASSTGNTEAFF.

The CDR3 here is CASSIWPELFF. CDR3 coding DNA: TGTGCCAGTAGTATATGGCCGGAGCTGTTTTTT. This sequence joins TRBV19 and TRBJ2-2; D is unclear. The CDR3 covers 11 residues. Germline values: CDR1 LNHDA, CDR2 SQIVND (reference sequence). The V end was cut by 2 bases, the J end by 10 bases, with 5 bases between.

V usage is TRBV19 and J usage is TRBJ2-1, with 7 bases aligning to TRBD2. The CDR3 loop spans 14 amino acids. V lost 6 bases, J lost 5 bases, and 7 bases stayed unmatched. Germline loops: CDR1 LNHDA, CDR2 SQIVND (reference sequence). Written as DNA, the CDR3 is TGTGCCAGTAGCCGGACTAGGGGCCACAATGAGCAGTTCTTC. Amino acids: CASSRTRGHNEQFF.

The genes are TRBV24-1 and TRBJ2-3; 9 bases are shared with TRBD1. Germline CDR1 and CDR2: KGHDR and SFDVKD. With 7 bases clipped from V and 3 bases from J, the junction kept 4 bases outside the gene matches. The CDR3 is 14 residues long. The CDR3 bases are TGTGCCACCAGGGGACAGGGTAAGACAGATACGCAGTATTTT. Its protein is CATRGQGKTDTQYF.

This chain links TRBV18 with TRBJ2-1; 8 nucleotides match TRBD1. Trimming removed 3 bases from V and 0 bases from J; junction bases left unmatched: 7. The CDR3 contains 17 residues. The germline gives CDR1 KGHSH, CDR2 LQKENI. CDR3 residues: CASSPLPGQVSYNEQFF. In nucleotides, the CDR3 is TGTGCCAGCTCACCTTTACCGGGACAGGTCTCCTACAATGAGCAGTTCTTC.

V gene TRBV27 combines with J gene TRBJ2-7; D might be TRBD2 (6 bases). Trimming took off 2 bases at V and 5 bases at J, with 7 bases between the two ends. The CDR3 covers 12 residues. Germline CDR1 is MNHEY and CDR2 is SMNVEV (reference sequence). This CDR3 reads CASSLRGNEQYF. The CDR3 DNA reads TGTGCCAGCAGTTTACGGGGGAACGAGCAGTACTTC.

The V call is TRBV28, the J call TRBJ1-2; possibly TRBD1 for D (5 bases). V gave up 2 bases and J gave up 4 bases, with 11 bases separating them. Germline loops: CDR1 MDHEN, CDR2 SYDVKM. The CDR3 length is 14 residues. In nucleotides, the CDR3 is TGTGCCAGCAGTTTAAGACTCGGGGGCTATGGCTACACCTTC. Its protein is CASSLRLGGYGYTF.

This clone was picked up one time. The chain couples TRBV5-5 to TRBJ2-5; 12 bases line up with TRBD1. Germline CDR1 SGHKS, CDR2 YYEKEE (reference sequence). The J segment lost 2 bases and the V segment lost 4 bases, leaving 6 bases of the junction unmatched. This CDR3 is built from 16 residues. Here the CDR3 DNA reads TGTGCCAGCAGCAACCGGGACAGGGGGCCTCAAGAGACCCAGTACTTC. It yields the protein CASSNRDRGPQETQYF.

V and J are TRBV19 and TRBJ2-2, with 15 nucleotides matching TRBD2. This CDR3 comprises 17 residues. In germline, CDR1 is LNHDA, CDR2 SQIVND (reference sequence). The junction had 6 bases not matched to a gene; V was cut back by 4 bases and J by 6 bases. CDR3 protein: CASSKGLAGGAAGELFF. The CDR3, as DNA: TGTGCCAGTAGTAAAGGACTAGCGGGGGGGGCGGCCGGGGAGCTGTTTTTT. The full variable domain, in which reference TRBV19 and TRBJ2-2 provide the parts outside the CDR3, is DGGITQSPKYLFRKEGQNVTLSCEQNLNHDAMYWYRQDPGQGLRLIYYSQIVNDFQKGDIAEGYSVSREKKESFPLTVTSAQKNPTAFYLCASSKGLAGGAAGELFFGEGSRLTVL.

The V gene is TRBV5-4, the J gene TRBJ2-1; 10 nucleotides match TRBD1. Germline CDR1 is SGHNT and CDR2 is YYREEE (reference sequence). V trimming: 2 bases; J trimming: 9 bases; junction bases outside the gene matches: 8. The CDR3 runs 15 residues. The CDR3 DNA reads as TGTGCCAGCAGCTTCTCCGGGACAGGGGTTGTTGAGCAGTTCTTC. It is translated as CASSFSGTGVVEQFF.

The chain has TRBV9 and TRBJ1-2; 7 nucleotides align to TRBD1. The CDR3 totals 15 residues. Germline V lookup: CDR1 SGDLS, CDR2 YYNGEE. The V and J ends lost 3 bases and 8 bases, in that order; junction bases with no gene match: 13. In DNA form, the CDR3 reads TGTGCCAGCAGCGCCCGACCCGACAGGGTCGAAGGCTACACCTTC. Encoded protein: CASSARPDRVEGYTF.

J is TRBJ2-7 and V is TRBV28; possibly TRBD2 for D (6 bases). Trimming shortened V by 4 bases and J by 4 bases, and 20 bases separated the two germline ends. Germline CDR1 reads MDHEN; CDR2 reads SYDVKM. This CDR3 spans 16 amino acids. The CDR3 reads CASSSRGGPRRYEQYF. Here the CDR3 DNA reads TGTGCCAGCAGTTCCAGAGGAGGGCCCCGGCGGTACGAGCAGTACTTC.

This clone was counted once. The chain carries TRBV27 and TRBJ2-7; 8 bases agree with TRBD2. This CDR3 has 20 residues. The germline CDR1 and CDR2 sequences are MNHEY and SMNVEV (reference sequence). V was pared by 6 bases and J by 6 bases, with 28 bases of the junction left unmatched. This chain's CDR3 is CASSSPPNEREKALWFEQYF. The CDR3 DNA is TGTGCCAGCAGCAGCCCCCCTAATGAGCGGGAGAAGGCTTTGTGGTTCGAGCAGTACTTC.

This chain connects TRBV6-5 to TRBJ1-1; D unclear. Trimming pared 6 bases from V and 5 bases from J, leaving 13 bases between. CDR1 MNHEY and CDR2 SVGAGI come from the germline V gene. The CDR3 loop spans 13 amino acids. The CDR3 protein is CASSLSGPTEAFF. The CDR3 nucleotides read TGTGCCAGCAGCCTCTCCGGTCCTACTGAAGCTTTCTTT.